Each of the 8 T cell receptor beta chains below was sequenced from the same sample in a study of brain metastases from non-small cell lung cancer. Assay: immunoSEQ multiplex PCR; the TCRdb copy retains only in-frame clones and omits some. The profile covers about 16,000 clones, with around 86% appearing a single time and approximately 7.7% taken by the ten largest. Sequenced input: primary lung tumor tissue. Receptors were obtained from a donor at least 40 years old with non-small cell lung cancer.

The chain is built from TRBV2 and TRBJ2-7; the D gene is possibly TRBD1 (6 bases). The CDR3 is 13 amino acids. Germline values: CDR1 SNHLY, CDR2 FYNNEI. V lost 3 bases and J 2 bases, leaving 8 bases between the germline ends. The CDR3 DNA reads TGTGCCAGCAGTGACAGGGGCACCTACGAGCAGTACGTC. Translating gives CASSDRGTYEQYV.

The chain couples TRBV29-1 to TRBJ1-1; tentatively, D is TRBD1 (6 bases). V was shortened by 7 bases and J by 0 bases, with 12 bases between the two germline ends. From germline, CDR1 is SQVTM and CDR2 ANQGSEA. The CDR3 extends over 13 amino acids. The CDR3 spells CSGSGHLNTEAFF. DNA of the CDR3: TGCAGCGGGTCGGGACACCTGAACACTGAAGCTTTCTTT.

The chain recombines TRBV9 with TRBJ1-1; D not certain. CDR1 is SGDLS, CDR2 YYNGEE, per germline. The germline V and J ends were trimmed by 3 bases and 1 base, with 10 bases remaining between them. This CDR3 is 14 amino acids long. For the CDR3, the DNA is TGTGCCAGCAGCGCCTCCGTAGGGAACACTGAAGCTTTCTTT. This sequence encodes CASSASVGNTEAFF.

V and J are TRBV6-5 and TRBJ2-5; no reliable D call. The germline V and J ends were trimmed by 6 bases and 3 bases, with 5 bases remaining between them. Germline V CDR1 and CDR2: MNHEY, SVGAGI. The CDR3 runs 11 residues. As DNA, the CDR3 is TGTGCCAGCAGGTCTAAAGAGACCCAGTACTTC. Protein product: CASRSKETQYF.

The sample holds one count of this clone. The chain employs TRBV7-9 and TRBJ2-5; TRBD2 aligns across 12 bases. V trimming: 5 bases; J trimming: 2 bases; junction bases outside the gene matches: 3. The CDR3 is 15 residues long. The V gene's germline CDR1 is SEHNR and CDR2 FQNEAQ (reference sequence). CDR3 DNA: TGTGCCAGCAGCCCGACTAGCGGGGGACAAGAGACCCAGTACTTC. It encodes CASSPTSGGQETQYF.

V and J are TRBV5-1 and TRBJ1-2; 7 nucleotides align to TRBD1. The germline gives CDR1 SGHRS, CDR2 YFSETQ. The trim removed 0 bases at V and 2 bases at J, leaving 4 bases unmatched. This CDR3 spans 15 amino acids. The CDR3 region is CASSLEYRGNYGYTF. The CDR3 DNA follows: TGCGCCAGCAGCTTGGAATACAGGGGAAACTATGGCTACACCTTC.

The gene calls are TRBV29-1 and TRBJ2-1; D gene uncertain. Germline V gene sequence: CDR1 SQVTM, CDR2 ANQGSEA. V lost 4 bases and J 7 bases, leaving 17 bases between the germline ends. This CDR3 comprises 14 residues. CDR3: CSVGSYRVGNEQFF. CDR3 in DNA: TGCAGCGTTGGGTCTTATCGGGTTGGAAATGAGCAGTTCTTC.

This clone is a singleton in its sample. The V call is TRBV7-3, the J call TRBJ1-2, with D uncertain. The CDR3 runs to 13 residues. Germline V gives CDR1 SGHTA, CDR2 FQGTGA. V lost 1 base, J lost 4 bases, and 7 bases lay in between. CDR3 residues: CASSLNPGYGYTF. Here the CDR3 DNA reads TGTGCCAGCAGCTTAAACCCGGGCTATGGCTACACCTTC. The variable domain in full, with the rest retrieved from reference TRBV7-3 and TRBJ1-2, is GAGVSQTPSNKVTEKGKYVELRCDPISGHTALYWYRQSLGQGPEFLIYFQGTGAADDSGLPNDRFFAVRPEGSVSTLKIQRTERGDSAVYLCASSLNPGYGYTFGSGTRLTVV.